The 4 T cell receptor beta chains reported below all come from one sample, sequenced in a study of post-analysis software for immune sequencing data. These receptors lack a known antigen. Overall study findings and caveats: Patients showed TRBV5-6, TRBV5-1 and TRBV20-1 among 4 or 5 TRBV segments more frequent than in controls.

Unique molecular identifiers were carried by the TCR beta cDNA libraries. TCRdb itself ran the PCR reads through MiXCR, one entry per CDR3 protein. The sample has about 170,000 distinct CDR3 sequences, approximately 30% seen once; the top ten hold roughly 1.6%. Specimen: blood. All receptors come from a girl between 10 and 17 years old with multiple sclerosis.

The table lists this clonotype with a few counts. The chain couples TRBV7-3 to TRBJ2-7, with TRBD2 matching 9 bases. The V segment lost 6 bases and the J segment 3 bases; nucleotides outside the gene matches: 12. In germline, CDR1 is SGHTA, CDR2 FQGTGA. This CDR3 comprises 16 residues. CDR3: CASSQGGREGRYEQYF. CDR3 sequence (DNA): TGTGCCAGCAGTCAAGGTGGGCGGGAGGGCCGCTACGAGCAGTACTTC.

The chain joins TRBV5-1 to TRBJ2-5; the match to TRBD2 covers 8 bases. The J call may be in error: the DNA end matches TRBJ2-7 better. The CDR3 totals 15 residues. CDR1 and CDR2 (germline): SGHRS, YFSETQ. The CDR3 sequence is CASSFLTGGCYEQYF. Written as DNA, the CDR3 is TGCGCCAGCAGCTTCCTTACGGGAGGGTGTTACGAGCAGTACTTC.

This clonotype occurred many times. The chain carries TRBV3-1 and TRBJ2-7; 9 nucleotides match TRBD2. The CDR3 runs to 23 residues. CDR1 and CDR2 from the germline V gene are LGHDT and YNNKEL (reference sequence). The ends lost 0 bases at V and 3 bases at J; junction bases unmatched: 27. CDR3 region: CASSQDWSFFRPSGITPYYEQYF. The CDR3 coding sequence is TGTGCCAGCAGCCAAGACTGGTCGTTCTTCCGTCCTAGCGGGATTACCCCCTACTACGAGCAGTACTTC.

In this sample, this clonotype turned up many times. The CDR3 bases are TGTGCCAGCAGTCGGTCGGATACGCAGTATTTT. Translation gives CASSRSDTQYF. The rearrangement links TRBV28 to TRBJ2-3; no definite D call. Germline CDR1 reads MDHEN; CDR2 reads SYDVKM. V was shortened by 5 bases and J by 6 bases, with 6 bases between the two germline ends. CDR3 size: 11 residues.